This T cell receptor beta chain was documented in a study of shared clonotypes between healthy human individuals. The CDR3 is 12 amino acids. Germline V gene lookup returns CDR1 MDHEN and CDR2 SYDVKM. The assay was immunoSEQ multiplex PCR, and TCRdb's table has in-frame clones only and misses some. The table includes a few million clones, 80% to 95% detected once. Sequences were obtained from naive CD4+ T cells from PBMCs. The subset was: CD45RA+ positively selected. The rearrangement links TRBV28 to TRBJ2-7; TRBD1 agrees at 8 bases. This clonotype was obtained from a man younger than 35 in good health. Some clones in this sample may be carry-over from other donors' samples. The CDR3 DNA reads as TGTGCCAGCAGTTCCCCACAGGGGGGAAGAGGGGTC. Translation gives CASSSPQGGRGV.